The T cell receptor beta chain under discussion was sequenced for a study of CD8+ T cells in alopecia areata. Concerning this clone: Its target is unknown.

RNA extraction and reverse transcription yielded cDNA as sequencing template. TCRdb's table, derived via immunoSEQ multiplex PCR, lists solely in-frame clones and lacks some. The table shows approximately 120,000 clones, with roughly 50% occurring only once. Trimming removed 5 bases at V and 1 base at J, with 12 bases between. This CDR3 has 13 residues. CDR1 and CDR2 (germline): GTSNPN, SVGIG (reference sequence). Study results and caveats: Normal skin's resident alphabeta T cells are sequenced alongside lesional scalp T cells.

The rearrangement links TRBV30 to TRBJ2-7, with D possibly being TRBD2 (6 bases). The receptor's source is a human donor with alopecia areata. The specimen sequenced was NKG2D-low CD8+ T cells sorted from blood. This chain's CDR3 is CAWAGTSSYEQYF. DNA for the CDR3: TGTGCCTGGGCCGGGACTTCTTCCTACGAGCAGTACTTC.